This T cell receptor (beta chain) was found in a study of human T cells and chemical hapten exposure. Whole-study context: Patients, mostly women, had alopecia areata, alopecia totalis or alopecia universalis. Small differences in pooled library volume mainly drove the variation in TCR yields per sample. The study's findings and limits: Donor immune responses may differ from healthy people's, since all donors had alopecia.

This clonotype occurred many times. The antigen is unknown. TCRdb re-analysed the RACE reads in MiXCR, keeping a single row per CDR3 protein. This sample has 52,000 or so distinct CDR3 sequences; more than 8% occur once, and the top ten carry roughly 9.1%. This CDR3 is 16 amino acids long. The V gene's germline CDR1 is MNHEY and CDR2 SVGEGT. The time point: pre-sensitization, week 0. Regarding treatment: therapeutic diphenylcyclopropenone sensitization with weekly scalp DPC. Material: whole blood, obtained in connection with sensitization to the hapten diphenylcyclopropenone (DPC). This clonotype was sampled from a man aged 40-55 years with alopecia areata. Some clones in this sample may be carry-over from other donors' samples. The chain carries TRBV6-2 or TRBV6-3 and TRBJ2-7; 8 positions agree with TRBD2. The DNA of the CDR3 is TGTGCTTCCAGTTACTCTGGGACTAGTGTCATCCACGAGCAGTACTTC. Its protein is CASSYSGTSVIHEQYF.